This T cell receptor beta chain derives from a study of blood T cell repertoires in COVID-19. Under the authors' procedure: Amplification from reference gene primers served as the basis for estimated nucleated cell counts. Libraries were prepared by immunoSEQ multiplex PCR; TCRdb keeps only in-frame clonotypes and omits some of them. V and J calls and clone size are copied from that table; D and trimming were computed from the DNA. The data show about 220,000 clones, with 75% to 90% seen just once and approximately 5% held by the top ten. Trimming at V came to 6 bases and at J to 2 bases, leaving 1 base not matched to a gene. The CDR3 sequence is 15 residues long. Germline V gene lookup returns CDR1 SNHLY and CDR2 FYNNEI.

The chain employs TRBV2 and TRBJ1-6, with TRBD1 identical over 10 bases. The sample was peripheral blood. The sequence derives from a woman aged 70-85 years with COVID-19, enrolled during active disease. CDR3 region: CASRGTGAYNSPLHF. The DNA of the CDR3 is TGTGCCAGCAGGGGGACAGGGGCCTATAATTCACCCCTCCACTTT.